The entry below gives a single T cell receptor beta chain sequence along with its context. As yet, its antigen is unknown. The data originate from a study of Tregs in tolerant kidney transplant recipients. Study conclusions and caveats: Biological reproducibility was not directly addressed, but technical replication error appeared minimal. Some patients' samples used different primers over time, so nucleotide sequences weren't comparable. Validation in larger populations is needed because few patients were studied.

TCRdb's copy holds only in-frame clones and misses some; the assay was immunoSEQ multiplex PCR. Of tens of thousands of clones listed, roughly nine tenths are singletons. CDR3 length: 13 amino acids. From germline, CDR1 is MGHDK and CDR2 SYGVNS. J was trimmed by 6 bases and V by 2 bases; bases with no gene match: 1. The V call is TRBV25-1, the J call TRBJ2-4; 7 bases are a match to TRBD1. The sample consisted of CD4+ T cells from blood, taken before the transplant. This clonotype was sampled from a human donor who received a combined kidney and bone marrow transplant. For the CDR3, the DNA is TGTGCCAGCAGTGAACGACAGGGAAACATTCAGTACTTC. It encodes CASSERQGNIQYF. Full variable domain (missing parts from reference TRBV25-1 and TRBJ2-4): EADIYQTPRYLVIGTGKKITLECSQTMGHDKMYWYQQDPGMELHLIHYSYGVNSTEKGDLSSESTVSRIRTEHFPLTLESARPSHTSQYLCASSERQGNIQYFGAGTRLSVL.